A single sample is the source of the 26 T cell receptor beta chains below, sequenced in a study of cytomegalovirus exposure and HLA in healthy donors. PCR employed 60 Vbeta and 13 Jbeta primers. The assay was immunoSEQ multiplex PCR, and TCRdb's table has in-frame clones only and misses some. This sample yields roughly 190,000 clones, of which around 87% are seen a single time; roughly 1.8% belongs to the top ten. The sample consisted of PBMCs. These receptors came from a woman aged 18 to 35 in good health and CMV-seronegative.

This chain links TRBV6-1 with TRBJ1-2; 7 bases align to TRBD1. Losses at the gene ends were 4 bases for V and 4 bases for J; bases not matched to a gene: 3. This CDR3 region has 13 residues. Germline V gene lookup returns CDR1 MNHNS and CDR2 SASEGT. The CDR3 DNA follows: TGTGCCAGCAGTGTCCGGACAGGCTATGGCTACACCTTC. Its translation: CASSVRTGYGYTF.

The genes are TRBV5-1 and TRBJ1-1, with a possible D match to TRBD1 (6 bases). The CDR3 is 14 residues long. V was clipped by 4 bases and J by 6 bases, with 16 bases between them. CDR1 SGHRS and CDR2 YFSETQ come from the germline V gene. Here the CDR3 reads CASSRVDRGPEAFF. The CDR3 DNA sequence: TGCGCCAGCAGCAGAGTGGACAGAGGGCCTGAAGCTTTCTTT.

The V and J genes are TRBV15 and TRBJ2-7, with 8 bases that match TRBD1. V was clipped by 3 bases and J by 0 bases; unmatched bases: 7. CDR3 length equals 16 residues. The germline V gene encodes CDR1 LNHNV and CDR2 YYDKDF (reference sequence). CDR3 loop: CATSSDPGTGSYEQYF. In nucleotides, the CDR3 is TGTGCCACCAGCAGCGACCCCGGGACAGGCTCCTACGAGCAGTACTTC.

The rearrangement uses TRBV6-1 and TRBJ1-1; D call uncertain. Trimming took off 6 bases at V and 0 bases at J, with 11 bases between the two ends. Germline V CDR1 and CDR2: MNHNS, SASEGT. This CDR3 spans 14 amino acids. The CDR3 bases are TGTGCCAGCAGGGGGAGGGCGATGAACACTGAAGCTTTCTTT. Its translation is CASRGRAMNTEAFF.

The chain has TRBV7-2 and TRBJ2-2, with D hard to call. Trimming removed 1 base from V and 3 bases from J, with 6 bases in between. Germline V gives CDR1 SGHTA, CDR2 FQGNSA. CDR3 length: 14 residues. This chain's CDR3 is CASSLELYTGELFF. The CDR3 DNA reads TGTGCCAGCAGCTTAGAACTTTACACCGGGGAGCTGTTTTTT.

This rearrangement joins TRBV7-8 to TRBJ2-3; TRBD2 aligns across 7 bases. V shed 5 bases, J shed 5 bases, and the junction held 10 bases outside the gene matches. Per germline, CDR1 SGHVS and CDR2 FQNEAQ. The CDR3 totals 15 residues. The CDR3 bases are TGTGCCAGCAGCCTGGGCCATGAGCGGGGAGATACGCAGTATTTT. Its translation is CASSLGHERGDTQYF.

The genes are TRBV9 and TRBJ1-5, with a tentative D call TRBD1 (5 bases). CDR1 is SGDLS, CDR2 YYNGEE, per germline. V gave up 3 bases and J gave up 6 bases, with 13 bases separating them. The CDR3 covers 14 residues. CDR3 residues: CASSGWGGVQPQHF. CDR3 nucleotides: TGTGCCAGCAGCGGATGGGGAGGGGTTCAGCCCCAGCATTTT.

The chain joins TRBV4-2 to TRBJ2-3; 7 positions match TRBD1. The trim removed 0 bases at V and 6 bases at J, leaving 6 bases unmatched. Looked up from germline, CDR1 is LGHNA and CDR2 is YNFKEQ. The CDR3 totals 15 residues. CDR3 in DNA: TGTGCCAGCAGCCAAGAATTAGGGGGCAAGGATACGCAGTATTTT. Translated: CASSQELGGKDTQYF.

This clone was seen only once. The rearrangement joins TRBV5-1 to TRBJ2-5; 14 bases agree with TRBD2. This CDR3 is built from 15 residues. With 0 bases clipped from V and 11 bases from J, the junction kept 6 bases outside the gene matches. CDR1 SGHRS and CDR2 YFSETQ come from the germline V gene. CDR3 coding DNA: TGCGCCAGCAGCTTGGGGGGACTAGCGGGGGACCCACAGTACTTC. This translates into CASSLGGLAGDPQYF.

The rearrangement joins TRBV10-3 to TRBJ2-1; 8 nucleotides align to TRBD2. The V and J ends lost 7 bases and 5 bases, in that order; junction bases with no gene match: 7. This CDR3 is 14 amino acids long. CDR1 and CDR2 from the germline V gene are ENHRY and SYGVKD. The CDR3 DNA is TGTGCCATCAAACGAGCGGGGGAAAACAATGAGCAGTTCTTC. This codes for CAIKRAGENNEQFF.

The gene calls are TRBV5-1 and TRBJ1-4, with 7 bases lining up with TRBD1. The V gene's germline CDR1 is SGHRS and CDR2 YFSETQ. This CDR3 comprises 15 residues. J was trimmed by 5 bases and V by 0 bases; bases with no gene match: 4. The CDR3 here is CASSLGAGGNEKLFF. CDR3 coding DNA: TGCGCCAGCAGCTTGGGTGCAGGGGGGAATGAAAAACTGTTTTTT. Drawing the rest from reference TRBV5-1 and TRBJ1-4, the complete variable domain is KAGVTQTPRYLIKTRGQQVTLSCSPISGHRSVSWYQQTPGQGLQFLFEYFSETQRNKGNFPGRFSGRQFSNSRSEMNVSTLELGDSALYLCASSLGAGGNEKLFFGSGTQLSVL.

This clone has more than one count but fewer than ten. This chain connects TRBV29-1 to TRBJ2-7; no definite D call. Germline lookup yields CDR1 SQVTM and CDR2 ANQGSEA. The CDR3 runs 11 residues. V lost 0 bases and J 3 bases, leaving 3 bases between the germline ends. CDR3 protein: CSVEDIYEQYF. CDR3 bases: TGCAGCGTTGAAGATATCTACGAGCAGTACTTC.

This chain joins TRBV6-1 and TRBJ2-1; no clear D gene. Germline lookup yields CDR1 MNHNS and CDR2 SASEGT. The germline V and J ends were trimmed by 3 bases and 0 bases, with 9 bases remaining between them. CDR3 length: 15 amino acids. The CDR3 bases are TGTGCCAGCAGTGAGGCGGATTCCTCCTACAATGAGCAGTTCTTC. Translating gives CASSEADSSYNEQFF.

J is TRBJ1-1 and V is TRBV30; the D is unclear. CDR1 and CDR2 from the germline V gene are GTSNPN and SVGIG (reference sequence). V gave up 2 bases and J gave up 4 bases, with 8 bases separating them. This CDR3 contains 12 residues. This CDR3 reads CAWSFSSTEAFF. Here the CDR3 DNA reads TGTGCCTGGAGTTTTTCGTCCACTGAAGCTTTCTTT.

The V call is TRBV4-3, the J call TRBJ2-1, with TRBD2 matching over 10 bases. The germline V gene has CDR1 LGHNA and CDR2 YSLEER. There are 18 residues in the CDR3. The J segment lost 6 bases and the V segment lost 0 bases, leaving 11 bases of the junction unmatched. This CDR3 reads CASSQEGGLATGFNEQFF. The DNA of the CDR3 is TGCGCCAGCAGCCAAGAAGGGGGACTAGCGACTGGGTTCAATGAGCAGTTCTTC.

The chain links TRBV5-4 to TRBJ1-2, with 8 bases lining up with TRBD1. The germline gives CDR1 SGHNT, CDR2 YYREEE (reference sequence). The CDR3 sequence is 14 residues long. Trimming cost V 4 bases and J 4 bases; bases outside gene matches: 6. CDR3 coding DNA: TGTGCCAGCAGCCGGACAGGGCGGACCTATGGCTACACCTTC. Translated, it gives CASSRTGRTYGYTF.

The chain is built from TRBV29-1 and TRBJ1-3; the match to TRBD1 covers 7 bases. Germline CDR1 SQVTM, CDR2 ANQGSEA. V shed 6 bases, J shed 0 bases, and the junction held 5 bases outside the gene matches. The CDR3 length is 14 residues. The CDR3: CSVWDRVSGNTIYF. The CDR3 DNA sequence: TGCAGCGTCTGGGACAGAGTCTCTGGAAACACCATATATTTT.

This chain joins TRBV30 and TRBJ1-4; TRBD1 matches at 7 bases. V trimming: 4 bases; J trimming: 0 bases; junction bases outside the gene matches: 2. The CDR3 loop spans 14 amino acids. Germline V lookup: CDR1 GTSNPN, CDR2 SVGIG (reference sequence). The CDR3 DNA sequence: TGTGCCTGGAACAGGGGTTCAACTAATGAAAAACTGTTTTTT. Residues: CAWNRGSTNEKLFF.

The V and J genes are TRBV4-1 and TRBJ1-2; no reliable D call. The CDR3 has 14 amino acids. Germline assignment: CDR1 MGHRA and CDR2 YSYEKL. The germline V and J ends were trimmed by 3 bases and 8 bases, with 16 bases remaining between them. As DNA, the CDR3 is TGCGCCAGCAGCCATTACCTACAGAATTCGGGCTACACCTTC. Protein: CASSHYLQNSGYTF.

The chain links TRBV5-1 to TRBJ2-5, with D possibly matching TRBD1 (6 bases). The J call is doubtful: the DNA matches TRBJ2-7 better. The CDR3 has 16 residues. Looked up from germline, CDR1 is SGHRS and CDR2 is YFSETQ. CDR3 sequence reads: CASSLARGPGEYEQYF. The CDR3 DNA reads TGCGCCAGCAGCTTGGCTAGGGGACCAGGGGAATACGAGCAGTACTTC.

The chain combines TRBV4-1 with TRBJ2-3, with D tentatively TRBD2 (6 bases). Germline CDR1 and CDR2: MGHRA and YSYEKL. V was shortened by 4 bases and J by 2 bases, with 13 bases between the two germline ends. The CDR3 covers 15 residues. The CDR3 is CASSPPGLLTDTQYF. CDR3 bases: TGCGCCAGCAGCCCGCCGGGACTGCTCACAGATACGCAGTATTTT.

V usage is TRBV4-1 and J usage is TRBJ1-2, with D perhaps matching TRBD1 (6 bases). CDR3 length: 14 amino acids. CDR1 is MGHRA, CDR2 YSYEKL, per germline. Trimming removed 2 bases at V and 4 bases at J, with 11 bases between. CDR3 sequence (DNA): TGCGCCAGCAGCCAATCCCCGACAGGCTATGGCTACACCTTC. It encodes CASSQSPTGYGYTF.

The V gene is TRBV5-1, the J gene TRBJ2-1; TRBD1 matches at 7 bases. Germline assignment: CDR1 SGHRS and CDR2 YFSETQ. Trimming at V came to 3 bases and at J to 3 bases, leaving 3 bases not matched to a gene. The CDR3 runs 14 residues. CDR3 region: CASSWGQHYNEQFF. Here the CDR3 DNA reads TGCGCCAGCAGCTGGGGACAGCACTACAATGAGCAGTTCTTC.

The rearrangement uses TRBV11-2 and TRBJ2-7; D gene ambiguous. CDR1 and CDR2 (germline): SGHAT, FQNNGV. The CDR3 totals 12 residues. The germline V and J ends were trimmed by 7 bases and 1 base, with 8 bases remaining between them. CDR3 amino acids: CASIASSYEQYF. As DNA, the CDR3 is TGTGCCAGCATCGCTAGTTCCTACGAGCAGTACTTC.

The V and J genes are TRBV6-5 and TRBJ1-6; maybe TRBD1 (6 bases). V was trimmed by 9 bases and J by 10 bases, leaving 19 bases between them. The CDR3 covers 14 residues. Germline CDR1 and CDR2: MNHEY and SVGAGI. The CDR3 sequence is CASLPWQGKSPLHF. In DNA, the CDR3 is TGTGCCAGTCTTCCCTGGCAGGGGAAATCACCCCTCCACTTT.

The V and J genes are TRBV19 and TRBJ1-5; D possibly corresponds to TRBD1 (5 bases). The CDR3 consists of 16 residues. Germline loops: CDR1 LNHDA, CDR2 SQIVND (reference sequence). Trimming pared 0 bases from V and 1 base from J, leaving 10 bases between. DNA of the CDR3: TGTGCCAGTAGTATAGAGGGCAGGGTCAGCAATCAGCCCCAGCATTTT. This gives the protein CASSIEGRVSNQPQHF.